This T cell receptor beta chain derives from a study of blood T cell repertoires in COVID-19. Across the whole study: T cells, B-cell-depleted T cells, or PBMCs supplied cDNA or gDNA.

This CDR3 comprises 15 residues. CDR1 and CDR2 from the germline V gene are LGHNT and FRNRAP. Germline trimming cut 6 bases from V and 8 bases from J; bases unmatched to any gene: 9. The study counted Cohort 3 donors as recovered given two negative PCRs, clearance, or symptom resolution. Original analysis: Scientists estimated how many nucleated cells there were by amplifying reference gene primers. Sequencing was performed with immunoSEQ multiplex PCR; in TCRdb, only in-frame clones are kept and a portion is missing. V, J and clone size are those of that table, while D and trimming were read from the DNA. The sample shows roughly 220,000 clones, less than 90% of them seen only once.

Sequencing input: PBMCs or T cells enriched from blood (not recorded which). The TCR originated in a woman in her twenties or thirties who had recovered from COVID-19. V gene TRBV12-5 combines with J gene TRBJ2-2, with TRBD1 matching 10 bases. DNA for the CDR3: TGTGCTAGTGGCACGGGACAGGGGAGTTTAGGGGAGCTGTTTTTT. Translated, it gives CASGTGQGSLGELFF.